One T cell receptor (beta chain) is described in this entry. This clone was recorded a few times. It lacks a known antigen. A read error may produce the germline difference seen at one junction end. The record originates from a study of blood T cell repertoires in COVID-19 (TCRdb year 2020). Looking at the study overall: The collaborator samples originated in the United States, Italy and Spain and spanned the acute and convalescent phases of COVID-19. The prospective study material was composed of cDNA or gDNA derived from T cells, B-cell-depleted T cells, or PBMCs. Deeply sampled blood TCRbeta repertoires from subjects exposed to, actively infected with, or recovered from COVID-19 were included in the dataset. A freely available public database, intended as a resource for researchers studying the immune response to SARS-CoV-2, is where the repertoires were released. Samples came from the ongoing ImmuneRACE study (first 160 participants) plus 1,254 subjects from 6 global collaborators. A de-identified subject ID, COVID-19 status, age in years and sex were almost always included in the sample metadata. Where available, HLA class I and class II types were taken from metadata supplied by the sample provider and were not determined by assay-based typing.

In the prospective study, participants were roughly 18 to 90 years old, resided in about two dozen geographic areas of the United States, and were enrolled through a virtual design. In the prospective study, participants were assigned to cohorts based on the clinical history participants reported in a screening survey and a study questionnaire. ImmuneRACE Cohort 3 recovered participants were defined by two consecutive negative NP/OP PCR tests, healthcare professional clearance, or symptom resolution. In the prospective study, whole blood, serum and a nasopharyngeal or oropharyngeal swab were collected from each participant by mobile phlebotomists. Participants in the prospective study had the option to provide additional blood draws and questionnaires over an approximately 2-month period. Prospective study blood samples were shipped either frozen or at room temperature before DNA extraction. The investigation overall reported the following: Clinical and demographic metadata were provided uncurated, with the amount varying by source and participant.

The germline V gene sets CDR1 to SGHRS and CDR2 to YFSETQ. The cysteine opens and the phenylalanine closes a CDR3 of 13 amino acids. Only the CDR3 DNA stays, 39 bases, in frame from base 1. The immunoSEQ Assay, a bias-controlled multiplex PCR, was used to amplify TCRbeta CDR3 regions from genomic DNA. The original pipeline was this. The number of nucleated cells in each sample was estimated from the amplification of reference gene primers within the assay. Sequence reads were collapsed and filtered to measure the absolute abundance of every unique TCRbeta CDR3 rearrangement. For each sample, productive Simpson clonality was calculated as the square root of Simpson's diversity index over productive rearrangements. The source is immuneACCESS, and TCRdb retained only in-frame sequences with V and J called. Part of the clones is not carried over; for the studies checked, unresolved V genes explain less than half of this, and the remainder is unexplained. Clone size and V and J calls were adopted from that table, with D and trimming inferred from the DNA. Present in this sample are roughly 400,000 clones, 85% to 90% of which were seen just once. Jointly, the top ten make up 1.1% of the sample.

The receptor's source is a man aged 25-40 years who had recovered from COVID-19. The sequenced material came from PBMCs or T cells enriched from blood (not recorded which). The chain employs TRBV5-1 and TRBJ1-6; confidence is insufficient to name the D gene. The CDR3 has the sequence CASRWEVDSPLHF. The DNA is TGCGCGAGCAGATGGGAGGTTGATTCACCCCTCCACTTT.